This is a list of T cell receptor beta chains from one sample in a study of T cell repertoires in cytomegalovirus infection. Their antigens remain unidentified. Each CDR3 protein gets one entry after TCRdb re-called the reads with MiXCR. The sample has 200,000 to 250,000 distinct CDR3 sequences, 35% to 45% seen once; the top ten hold around 60%. Sequencing was performed on CD8+ T cells from cultured PBMCs, taken from culture after CMV antigen stimulation. The receptor source for this set is a human donor in good health (CMV status not recorded). Some clones in this sample may be carry-over from other donors' samples. The CDR3 runs from the conserved cysteine through the conserved F or W. Each record gives: J gene, D gene, V gene, clone size, CDR3 protein, CDR3 DNA. A D gene is named only where the DNA matches it firmly. Clone size appears in some rows only: once, few, many, or a class for an expanded clone.

TRBJ1-5 - TRBV20-1 few CSAPLEMGQPQHF TGCAGTGCCCCCCTGGAGATGGGTCAGCCCCAGCATTTT
TRBJ2-5 TRBD2 TRBV6-1 - CASGGREGGLETQYF TGTGCCAGCGGCGGGAGGGAAGGGGGCCTTGAGACCCAGTACTTC
TRBJ2-2 TRBD1 TRBV7-9 - CASSPRDRDTGELFF TGTGCCAGCAGCCCTCGGGACAGGGACACCGGGGAGCTGTTTTTT
TRBJ2-1 TRBD1 TRBV7-9 - CATHGQGAIGEQFF TGTGCCACCCACGGGCAGGGGGCGATCGGTGAGCAGTTCTTC
TRBJ1-1 - TRBV6-2/TRBV6-3 - CASSTWPYTEAFF TGTGCCAGCAGTACTTGGCCCTACACTGAAGCTTTCTTT
TRBJ1-5 - TRBV27 - CASSEQPYSNQPQHF TGTGCCAGCAGCGAGCAACCATATAGCAATCAGCCCCAGCATTTT
TRBJ1-1 - TRBV27 - CASSSPGPGYEAFF TGTGCCAGCAGTTCCCCGGGGCCGGGGTACGAAGCTTTCTTT
TRBJ1-2 TRBD1 TRBV12-3/TRBV12-4 - CASSVDRSTNYGYTF TGTGCCAGCAGTGTGGACAGGTCCACTAACTATGGCTACACCTTC
TRBJ1-2 TRBD1 TRBV4-1 - CASSQEGGTGVGYTF TGCGCCAGCAGCCAAGAAGGAGGGACAGGGGTTGGCTACACCTTC
TRBJ2-5 - TRBV6-1 - CASSELAVYF TGTGCCAGCAGTGAATTGGCTGTGTACTTC
TRBJ2-2 - TRBV6-1 few CASSIEFTGELFF TGTGCCAGCAGTATTGAATTCACCGGGGAGCTGTTTTTT